Listed below are T cell receptor beta chains from one sample, sequenced in a study of Ad26.COV2.S vaccination and SARS-CoV-2 variants. Sequencing was performed with immunoSEQ multiplex PCR; in TCRdb, only in-frame clones are kept and a portion is missing. The sample lists around 350,000 clones; 92% were seen once. Sequences were derived from peripheral blood, sampled after recovery from COVID-19. Receptors were obtained from a human donor who had recovered from COVID-19. The CDR3 runs from the conserved cysteine through the conserved F or W. The D gene is left open where the match is weak. Not all rows give a size; the values are once, few, many and, for expanded clones, a class.

d_call: -; j_call: TRBJ1-2; v_call: TRBV12-3/TRBV12-4; clone_size: once; cdr3_aa: CASSLGQVGGYTF; cdr3_nt: TGTGCCAGCAGTTTAGGACAGGTTGGCGGCTACACCTTC
d_call: -; j_call: TRBJ1-5; v_call: TRBV5-1; clone_size: -; cdr3_aa: CASSLDGSREQPQHF; cdr3_nt: TGCGCCAGCAGCTTGGATGGTTCCAGGGAACAGCCCCAGCATTTT
d_call: TRBD1; j_call: TRBJ1-2; v_call: TRBV6-5; clone_size: -; cdr3_aa: CASSPPGQGVNGYTF; cdr3_nt: TGTGCCAGCAGTCCACCGGGACAGGGGGTCAATGGCTACACCTTC
d_call: -; j_call: TRBJ1-1; v_call: TRBV27; clone_size: -; cdr3_aa: CASRPYREGTEAFF; cdr3_nt: TGTGCCAGCAGACCATACAGGGAGGGGACTGAAGCTTTCTTT
d_call: -; j_call: TRBJ1-4; v_call: TRBV19; clone_size: -; cdr3_aa: CASSISRGHQVKEKLFF; cdr3_nt: TGTGCCAGTAGTATCTCTCGGGGCCATCAGGTGAAGGAAAAACTGTTTTTT
d_call: TRBD2; j_call: TRBJ2-5; v_call: TRBV4-3; clone_size: -; cdr3_aa: CASSQGGSGVGETQYF; cdr3_nt: TGCGCCAGCAGCCAGGGAGGTAGCGGGGTCGGAGAGACCCAGTACTTC
d_call: TRBD2; j_call: TRBJ2-2; v_call: TRBV19; clone_size: -; cdr3_aa: CASSLTSGSTGELFF; cdr3_nt: TGTGCCAGTAGTTTGACTAGCGGCTCCACCGGGGAGCTGTTTTTT
d_call: TRBD2; j_call: TRBJ2-3; v_call: TRBV3-1/TRBV3-2; clone_size: -; cdr3_aa: CASSQDSSGGVTDTQYF; cdr3_nt: TGTGCCAGCAGCCAAGATTCGTCGGGGGGAGTCACAGATACGCAGTATTTT
d_call: -; j_call: TRBJ2-1; v_call: TRBV5-1; clone_size: -; cdr3_aa: CASTLGGTNYNEQFF; cdr3_nt: TGCGCCAGCACCCTGGGGGGAACCAACTACAATGAGCAGTTCTTC
d_call: -; j_call: TRBJ2-5; v_call: TRBV3-1/TRBV3-2; clone_size: -; cdr3_aa: CASSQDAVATTQETQYF; cdr3_nt: TGTGCCAGCAGCCAAGATGCGGTCGCGACGACCCAAGAGACCCAGTACTTC
d_call: TRBD1; j_call: TRBJ1-1; v_call: TRBV14; clone_size: -; cdr3_aa: CASSPRTGLNTEAFF; cdr3_nt: TGTGCCAGCAGCCCCAGGACAGGGCTGAACACTGAAGCTTTCTTT
d_call: TRBD1; j_call: TRBJ2-1; v_call: TRBV27; clone_size: -; cdr3_aa: CASSLVAGGYNEQFF; cdr3_nt: TGTGCCAGCAGTTTGGTGGCAGGGGGTTACAATGAGCAGTTCTTC
d_call: -; j_call: TRBJ1-1; v_call: TRBV24-1; clone_size: -; cdr3_aa: CAPLVRQKEHTEAFF; cdr3_nt: TGTGCCCCCTTGGTACGACAGAAAGAACACACTGAAGCTTTCTTT
d_call: -; j_call: TRBJ2-1; v_call: TRBV2; clone_size: -; cdr3_aa: CASSDFDYNEQFF; cdr3_nt: TGTGCCAGCAGTGATTTTGACTACAATGAGCAGTTCTTC
d_call: -; j_call: TRBJ2-5; v_call: TRBV11-2; clone_size: -; cdr3_aa: CASSPDRRKETQYF; cdr3_nt: TGTGCCAGCAGCCCTGACAGGAGAAAAGAGACCCAGTACTTC
d_call: -; j_call: TRBJ2-6; v_call: TRBV7-2; clone_size: once; cdr3_aa: CASSLAPTAGANVLTF; cdr3_nt: TGTGCCAGCAGCTTAGCACCCACCGCCGGGGCCAACGTCCTGACTTTC
d_call: -; j_call: TRBJ2-7; v_call: TRBV27; clone_size: -; cdr3_aa: CASSLSYPEDEQYF; cdr3_nt: TGTGCCAGCAGTTTATCGTACCCCGAGGACGAGCAGTACTTC
d_call: TRBD1; j_call: TRBJ2-5; v_call: TRBV7-3; clone_size: -; cdr3_aa: CASSFRGRETQYF; cdr3_nt: TGTGCCAGCAGCTTCAGGGGGCGGGAGACCCAGTACTTC
d_call: TRBD1; j_call: TRBJ1-5; v_call: TRBV6-1; clone_size: -; cdr3_aa: CASSGGFGRGPFNQPQHF; cdr3_nt: TGTGCCAGCAGTGGAGGTTTTGGCAGGGGGCCTTTTAATCAGCCCCAGCATTTT
d_call: -; j_call: TRBJ2-7; v_call: TRBV11-3; clone_size: -; cdr3_aa: CASSSGGSSYEQYF; cdr3_nt: TGTGCCAGCAGCTCAGGAGGGAGCTCCTACGAGCAGTACTTC
d_call: TRBD1; j_call: TRBJ1-1; v_call: TRBV9; clone_size: -; cdr3_aa: CASSVSTGEVSTEAFF; cdr3_nt: TGTGCCAGCAGCGTCTCGACAGGGGAGGTGAGCACTGAAGCTTTCTTT
d_call: -; j_call: TRBJ2-5; v_call: TRBV5-1; clone_size: -; cdr3_aa: CASSGQETQYF; cdr3_nt: TGCGCCAGCAGCGGCCAAGAGACCCAGTACTTC
d_call: TRBD1; j_call: TRBJ2-2; v_call: TRBV5-6; clone_size: -; cdr3_aa: CASSRGQRWTGELFF; cdr3_nt: TGTGCCAGCAGCCGGGGACAGCGTTGGACCGGGGAGCTGTTTTTT
d_call: TRBD1; j_call: TRBJ1-5; v_call: TRBV25-1; clone_size: -; cdr3_aa: CASGTDENQPQHF; cdr3_nt: TGTGCCAGCGGGACAGATGAAAATCAGCCCCAGCATTTT
d_call: TRBD1; j_call: TRBJ1-6; v_call: TRBV10-3; clone_size: -; cdr3_aa: CAIRGQGALDSPLHF; cdr3_nt: TGTGCCATCAGGGGACAGGGGGCCTTGGATTCACCCCTCCACTTT
d_call: TRBD2; j_call: TRBJ2-1; v_call: TRBV7-8; clone_size: -; cdr3_aa: CASSALAGGNEQFF; cdr3_nt: TGTGCCAGCAGCGCACTAGCGGGGGGGAATGAGCAGTTCTTC
d_call: -; j_call: TRBJ1-3; v_call: TRBV6-5; clone_size: -; cdr3_aa: CASRQQGPSGNTIYF; cdr3_nt: TGTGCCAGCAGACAACAGGGACCCTCTGGAAACACCATATATTTT